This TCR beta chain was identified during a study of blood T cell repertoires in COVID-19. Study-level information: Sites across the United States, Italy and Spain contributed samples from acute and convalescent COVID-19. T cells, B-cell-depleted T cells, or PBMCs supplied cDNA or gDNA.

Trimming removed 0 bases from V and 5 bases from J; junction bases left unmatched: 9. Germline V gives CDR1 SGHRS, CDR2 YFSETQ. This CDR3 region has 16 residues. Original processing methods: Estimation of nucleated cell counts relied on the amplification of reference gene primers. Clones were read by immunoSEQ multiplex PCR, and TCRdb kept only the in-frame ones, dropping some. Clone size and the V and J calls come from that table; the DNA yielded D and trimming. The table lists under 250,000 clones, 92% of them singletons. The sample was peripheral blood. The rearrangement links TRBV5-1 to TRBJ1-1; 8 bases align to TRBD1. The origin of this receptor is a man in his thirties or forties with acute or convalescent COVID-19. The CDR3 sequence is CASSLEAGGAWTEAFF. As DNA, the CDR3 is TGCGCCAGCAGCTTGGAAGCAGGGGGCGCATGGACTGAAGCTTTCTTT.